This TCR beta chain was sequenced in a study of shared clonotypes between healthy human individuals. Across the whole study: Each donor's CD4 naive and CD4 memory cells filled three plates apiece, CD8 naive two, and CD8 memory one.

With regard to this clone: What it recognizes is unknown. Other DNA sequences from this sample encode an identical CDR3 as well.

Assay used: immunoSEQ multiplex PCR; TCRdb lists only in-frame clones, some missing. The data show some 2.1 million clones, with approximately 92% seen just once and about 1.7% held by the top ten. The CDR3 contains 14 residues. The trim removed 3 bases at V and 5 bases at J, leaving 5 bases unmatched. Per the germline V gene, CDR1 is MNHEY and CDR2 is SMNVEV (reference sequence). Broader study findings: Genetic and exposure-history diversity was limited by the small donor number. Across a handful of donors, naive CD4 shared roughly 5.2%, naive CD8 around 3.8%, memory CD4 roughly 2.4%, memory CD8 0.35% to 0.5%. Only blood samples were collected, and tissue repertoires likely differ.

Cells designated naive CD8 were CD45RO-negative and were positively selected for CCR7, with terminally differentiated effector memory CD45RA+ cells excluded. The receptor was derived from a man aged 18 to 29 in good health. Some clones in this sample may be carry-over from other donors' samples. The source material was naive CD8+ T cells from PBMCs. The chain employs TRBV27 and TRBJ2-5, with 8 bases that match TRBD1. CDR3 nucleotide sequence: TGTGCCAGCAGTTTCAGGGGGCTTGGGGAGACCCAGTACTTC. It translates to CASSFRGLGETQYF.